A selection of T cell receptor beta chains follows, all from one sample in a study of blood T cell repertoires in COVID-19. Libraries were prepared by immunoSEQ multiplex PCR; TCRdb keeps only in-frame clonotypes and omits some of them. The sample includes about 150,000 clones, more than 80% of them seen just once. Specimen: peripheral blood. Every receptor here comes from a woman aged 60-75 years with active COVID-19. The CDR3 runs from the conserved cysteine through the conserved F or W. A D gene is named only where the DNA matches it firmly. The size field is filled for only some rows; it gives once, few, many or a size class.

cdr3_nt: TGCAGCGTTGATCATGGCAGGGGTGGTTTCGCAGATACGCAGTATTTT
cdr3_aa: CSVDHGRGGFADTQYF
d_call: NA
v_call: TRBV29-1
j_call: TRBJ2-3
clone_size: NA

cdr3_nt: TGTGCCAGCAGTTCTGGGGCTAGCGGGATCTACGAGCAGTACTTC
cdr3_aa: CASSSGASGIYEQYF
d_call: TRBD2
v_call: TRBV27
j_call: TRBJ2-7
clone_size: NA

cdr3_nt: TGTGCCATCGCAACAGGGGCGGGCACCATATATTTT
cdr3_aa: CAIATGAGTIYF
d_call: TRBD1
v_call: TRBV19
j_call: TRBJ1-3
clone_size: NA

cdr3_nt: TGTGCCAGCAGCCCAGCGGGAGGGGACTACAATGAGCAGTTCTTC
cdr3_aa: CASSPAGGDYNEQFF
d_call: TRBD2
v_call: TRBV7-6
j_call: TRBJ2-1
clone_size: NA

cdr3_nt: TGTGCCAGCAGCTACAGGGGGAGAGACAATGAGCAGTTCTTC
cdr3_aa: CASSYRGRDNEQFF
d_call: TRBD1
v_call: TRBV9
j_call: TRBJ2-1
clone_size: NA

cdr3_nt: TGTGCCAGCAGCTTCGGACTAGCGGGAACCATCGATGAGCAGTTCTTC
cdr3_aa: CASSFGLAGTIDEQFF
d_call: TRBD2
v_call: TRBV11-2
j_call: TRBJ2-1
clone_size: NA

cdr3_nt: TGTGCCAGCAGTTTTGGGAGAGGGAGTCCTTTTAACAATGAGCAGTTCTTC
cdr3_aa: CASSFGRGSPFNNEQFF
d_call: NA
v_call: TRBV28
j_call: TRBJ2-1
clone_size: NA

cdr3_nt: TGTGCCAGCAGCTTAGAGGCCCGATGGAGAGAAAAACTGTTTTTT
cdr3_aa: CASSLEARWREKLFF
d_call: NA
v_call: TRBV11-2
j_call: TRBJ1-4
clone_size: once

cdr3_nt: TGTGCCAGCAGCCAAGGTCCGGGACTAGGCGCAGATACGCAGTATTTT
cdr3_aa: CASSQGPGLGADTQYF
d_call: TRBD2
v_call: TRBV4-2
j_call: TRBJ2-3
clone_size: few

cdr3_nt: TGTGCCAGCAGTGACCAGGCTGGGGCCAACGTCCTGACTTTC
cdr3_aa: CASSDQAGANVLTF
d_call: NA
v_call: TRBV6-4
j_call: TRBJ2-6
clone_size: NA

cdr3_nt: TGTGCCAGTTCCCGGACATTAGGGTCCTACAATGAGCAGTTCTTC
cdr3_aa: CASSRTLGSYNEQFF
d_call: NA
v_call: TRBV19
j_call: TRBJ2-1
clone_size: NA

cdr3_nt: TGTGCCAGCTCACCCAGACAGCTGGCAGATACGCAGTATTTT
cdr3_aa: CASSPRQLADTQYF
d_call: NA
v_call: TRBV18
j_call: TRBJ2-3
clone_size: NA

cdr3_nt: TGTGCCAGCAGCCCTTGGACAGTTTTGAACACCGGGGAGCTGTTTTTT
cdr3_aa: CASSPWTVLNTGELFF
d_call: NA
v_call: TRBV7-8
j_call: TRBJ2-2
clone_size: NA

cdr3_nt: TGTGCCAGCAGTCCCGCCGGGACATACTACGAGCAGTACTTC
cdr3_aa: CASSPAGTYYEQYF
d_call: NA
v_call: TRBV5-4
j_call: TRBJ2-7
clone_size: NA

cdr3_nt: TGTGCCAGCAGCGCGTCGGCCGGGACTAATGGGGAGACCCAGTACTTC
cdr3_aa: CASSASAGTNGETQYF
d_call: TRBD2
v_call: TRBV9
j_call: TRBJ2-5
clone_size: NA

cdr3_nt: TGTGCCAGCAGCCAGTCCCTTAGCGGGAAGGAAGAGACCCAGTACTTC
cdr3_aa: CASSQSLSGKEETQYF
d_call: TRBD2
v_call: TRBV3-1/TRBV3-2
j_call: TRBJ2-5
clone_size: NA

cdr3_nt: TGTGCCACCAGCCAACAATCACAGGGAATCTATGGCTACACCTTC
cdr3_aa: CATSQQSQGIYGYTF
d_call: NA
v_call: TRBV15
j_call: TRBJ1-2
clone_size: NA

cdr3_nt: TGTGCCAGCAGTTTCACTATCCCCTCCTACGAGCAGTACTTC
cdr3_aa: CASSFTIPSYEQYF
d_call: NA
v_call: TRBV6-6
j_call: TRBJ2-7
clone_size: NA

cdr3_nt: TGTGCCAGCAGTTTAGCGACTAGCGGGATAGATACGCAGTATTTT
cdr3_aa: CASSLATSGIDTQYF
d_call: TRBD2
v_call: TRBV27
j_call: TRBJ2-3
clone_size: NA

cdr3_nt: TGTGCCAGCAGCTCCGGGACTAGCGGGAGGGTAGGCCAAGAGACCCAGTACTTC
cdr3_aa: CASSSGTSGRVGQETQYF
d_call: TRBD2
v_call: TRBV3-1/TRBV3-2
j_call: TRBJ2-5
clone_size: NA

cdr3_nt: TGTGCCAGCAGCTTGGGCGGGAGCCACATCTGGGGAGATACGCAGTATTTT
cdr3_aa: CASSLGGSHIWGDTQYF
d_call: TRBD2
v_call: TRBV5-6
j_call: TRBJ2-3
clone_size: NA

cdr3_nt: TGTGCCAGCAGTCAGGTTTCCTGGGGAGGGCCCAACTACGAGCAGTACTTC
cdr3_aa: CASSQVSWGGPNYEQYF
d_call: TRBD2
v_call: TRBV6-2/TRBV6-3
j_call: TRBJ2-7
clone_size: NA

cdr3_nt: TGTGCCAGCAGCCAAGATGTACTAAAATACAATGAGCAGTTCTTC
cdr3_aa: CASSQDVLKYNEQFF
d_call: NA
v_call: TRBV3-1/TRBV3-2
j_call: TRBJ2-1
clone_size: NA

cdr3_nt: TGTGCCAGCAGGGCCTATGGGGGACAGGGTAACGGGCAGTACTTC
cdr3_aa: CASRAYGGQGNGQYF
d_call: TRBD1
v_call: TRBV28
j_call: TRBJ2-7
clone_size: NA

cdr3_nt: TGTGCCAGCAGTAAAGGGGCTGGGAACAGGGGACAAGAGACCCAGTACTTC
cdr3_aa: CASSKGAGNRGQETQYF
d_call: TRBD1
v_call: TRBV7-2
j_call: TRBJ2-5
clone_size: NA

cdr3_nt: TGTGCCAGCAGTGATAAGGGGACAGGGACCTACGAGCAGTACTTC
cdr3_aa: CASSDKGTGTYEQYF
d_call: TRBD1
v_call: TRBV2
j_call: TRBJ2-7
clone_size: NA

cdr3_nt: TGTGCCAGCAGCTCTATATCAGGGTCCTATGGCTACACCTTC
cdr3_aa: CASSSISGSYGYTF
d_call: NA
v_call: TRBV6-5
j_call: TRBJ1-2
clone_size: NA

cdr3_nt: TGTGCCAGCAGTGAAAGGGGAAGGGTCGGGAATCAGCCCCAGCATTTT
cdr3_aa: CASSERGRVGNQPQHF
d_call: NA
v_call: TRBV25-1
j_call: TRBJ1-5
clone_size: NA

cdr3_nt: TGTGCCAGCAGCCAAGAAGGAGTTAGCGGGACCTACAATGAGCAGTTCTTC
cdr3_aa: CASSQEGVSGTYNEQFF
d_call: TRBD2
v_call: TRBV4-2
j_call: TRBJ2-1
clone_size: NA

cdr3_nt: TGTGCCAGCCGTTTAGGGGCAGTAGGGACCTACGAGCAGTACTTC
cdr3_aa: CASRLGAVGTYEQYF
d_call: NA
v_call: TRBV27
j_call: TRBJ2-7
clone_size: NA

cdr3_nt: TGTGCCAGCCGGACAGGGGGCGATAGGATCGGGGAGCTGTTTTTT
cdr3_aa: CASRTGGDRIGELFF
d_call: TRBD1
v_call: TRBV11-2
j_call: TRBJ2-2
clone_size: once

cdr3_nt: TGTGCCAGCTCACCGTTTGGACAGTTTGGTTCACCCCTCCACTTT
cdr3_aa: CASSPFGQFGSPLHF
d_call: NA
v_call: TRBV18
j_call: TRBJ1-6
clone_size: NA

cdr3_nt: TGTGCCAGCAGTTACACCGGACAGGGTACCGGCTACACCTTC
cdr3_aa: CASSYTGQGTGYTF
d_call: TRBD1
v_call: TRBV6-5
j_call: TRBJ1-2
clone_size: NA

cdr3_nt: TGTGCCAGCCTCCGGGACTTACGCTCCTACGAGCAGTACTTC
cdr3_aa: CASLRDLRSYEQYF
d_call: NA
v_call: TRBV28
j_call: TRBJ2-7
clone_size: NA

cdr3_nt: TGTGCCAGCAGCTTCACCTACGACAGGGAGGCTAGTCCGAATGAAAAACTGTTTTTT
cdr3_aa: CASSFTYDREASPNEKLFF
d_call: TRBD1
v_call: TRBV7-9
j_call: TRBJ1-4
clone_size: NA

cdr3_nt: TGCGCCAGCGGACAGCCCCAAGAGACCCAGTACTTC
cdr3_aa: CASGQPQETQYF
d_call: NA
v_call: TRBV5-1
j_call: TRBJ2-5
clone_size: NA

cdr3_nt: TGTGCCAGCAGCTTAGTACATTTGGAGGAGTCGACAGATACGCAGTATTTT
cdr3_aa: CASSLVHLEESTDTQYF
d_call: NA
v_call: TRBV7-9
j_call: TRBJ2-3
clone_size: NA

cdr3_nt: TGTGCCAGCAGCCAAGGAAACAGGAATGAGCAGTTCTTC
cdr3_aa: CASSQGNRNEQFF
d_call: NA
v_call: TRBV3-1/TRBV3-2
j_call: TRBJ2-1
clone_size: NA

cdr3_nt: TGTGCCAGCAGCTTAGGAGGACAGGAAGAGACCCAGTACTTC
cdr3_aa: CASSLGGQEETQYF
d_call: TRBD1
v_call: TRBV7-2
j_call: TRBJ2-5
clone_size: once

cdr3_nt: TGTGCCAGCCTCACCGACAGCTACACTGAAGCTTTCTTT
cdr3_aa: CASLTDSYTEAFF
d_call: NA
v_call: TRBV28
j_call: TRBJ1-1
clone_size: once

cdr3_nt: TGTGCCAGCAGCCCGACAGCTCCTAATGAAAAACTGTTTTTT
cdr3_aa: CASSPTAPNEKLFF
d_call: NA
v_call: TRBV3-1/TRBV3-2
j_call: TRBJ1-4
clone_size: NA

cdr3_nt: TGTGCCACCAGCCCCTTTAGCGGGAGGGCCGGAAATGAGCAGTTCTTC
cdr3_aa: CATSPFSGRAGNEQFF
d_call: TRBD2
v_call: TRBV15
j_call: TRBJ2-1
clone_size: NA

cdr3_nt: TGTGCCAGCAGCTTTACAGGGGGCTCCTATAATTCACCCCTCCACTTT
cdr3_aa: CASSFTGGSYNSPLHF
d_call: TRBD1
v_call: TRBV5-5
j_call: TRBJ1-6
clone_size: NA

cdr3_nt: TGTGCCAGCAGTGTATGGGGCTACACCGGGGAGCTGTTTTTT
cdr3_aa: CASSVWGYTGELFF
d_call: NA
v_call: TRBV2
j_call: TRBJ2-2
clone_size: NA

cdr3_nt: TGTGCCAGCAGCTTGGTGGCCGGAGGGGCGGCGGAGACCCAGTACTTC
cdr3_aa: CASSLVAGGAAETQYF
d_call: NA
v_call: TRBV7-3
j_call: TRBJ2-5
clone_size: NA

cdr3_nt: TGTGCCAGCAGCAACATAGCGGCCCCCTACGAGCAGTACTTC
cdr3_aa: CASSNIAAPYEQYF
d_call: NA
v_call: TRBV9
j_call: TRBJ2-7
clone_size: NA

cdr3_nt: TGTGCCAGCAGTCGGGACATGGAATGGAATGGAAAATGGGGGACCCAGTACTTC
cdr3_aa: CASSRDMEWNGKWGTQYF
d_call: NA
v_call: TRBV28
j_call: TRBJ2-5
clone_size: NA

cdr3_nt: TGTGCCAGCAGCTTCACTATCCACGAGCAGTACTTC
cdr3_aa: CASSFTIHEQYF
d_call: NA
v_call: TRBV3-1/TRBV3-2
j_call: TRBJ2-7
clone_size: NA

cdr3_nt: TGTGCCAGCAGTATAGCGGGGTCTTACAATGAGCAGTTCTTC
cdr3_aa: CASSIAGSYNEQFF
d_call: TRBD2
v_call: TRBV6-2/TRBV6-3
j_call: TRBJ2-1
clone_size: NA

cdr3_nt: TGCGCCAGCAGCTTGGCTGGGGGGGCTTTGGAGACCCAGTACTTC
cdr3_aa: CASSLAGGALETQYF
d_call: NA
v_call: TRBV5-1
j_call: TRBJ2-5
clone_size: NA

cdr3_nt: TGTGCCAGCAGCTTAGCCAGGGACACTGGAAACACCATATATTTT
cdr3_aa: CASSLARDTGNTIYF
d_call: NA
v_call: TRBV7-2
j_call: TRBJ1-3
clone_size: NA

cdr3_nt: TGTGCCAGCTCAGTTCGGACAGGTCCCTACGAGCAGTACTTC
cdr3_aa: CASSVRTGPYEQYF
d_call: TRBD1
v_call: TRBV18
j_call: TRBJ2-7
clone_size: NA

cdr3_nt: TGCAGTGCGCCTGGACACGCTGAAGCTTTCTTT
cdr3_aa: CSAPGHAEAFF
d_call: NA
v_call: TRBV20-1
j_call: TRBJ1-1
clone_size: NA

cdr3_nt: TGTGCCAGCAGCCGGAGTCATGACGAGCAGTACTTC
cdr3_aa: CASSRSHDEQYF
d_call: NA
v_call: TRBV3-1/TRBV3-2
j_call: TRBJ2-7
clone_size: NA

cdr3_nt: TGTGCCAGCAGCCAAGATAGCCCAGCGGGATTTAAAAATGAGCAGTTCTTC
cdr3_aa: CASSQDSPAGFKNEQFF
d_call: TRBD2
v_call: TRBV3-1/TRBV3-2
j_call: TRBJ2-1
clone_size: NA

cdr3_nt: TGTGCCAGCAGCACCTCGAGGAATGAGCAGTTCTTC
cdr3_aa: CASSTSRNEQFF
d_call: NA
v_call: TRBV7-2
j_call: TRBJ2-1
clone_size: NA

cdr3_nt: TGTGCCAGCTCACCGGGGACAGGGACCTACGAGCAGTACTTC
cdr3_aa: CASSPGTGTYEQYF
d_call: TRBD1
v_call: TRBV18
j_call: TRBJ2-7
clone_size: NA

cdr3_nt: TGCGCCAGCAGCAGCCAGACAGGGATGTATGGCTACACCTTC
cdr3_aa: CASSSQTGMYGYTF
d_call: TRBD1
v_call: TRBV5-1
j_call: TRBJ1-2
clone_size: NA

cdr3_nt: TGTGCCAGCTATACTCCGGGACTAGCCGACACAGATACGCAGTATTTT
cdr3_aa: CASYTPGLADTDTQYF
d_call: TRBD2
v_call: TRBV6-4
j_call: TRBJ2-3
clone_size: NA